This T cell receptor beta chain was retrieved from a study of cytomegalovirus exposure and HLA in healthy donors. Study-level background: Earlier, 95 million to 130 million unique TCR beta sequences were recovered from about 170 million T cells by an analysis. Overall study findings and caveats: An analysis done earlier found most TCR beta V segments productive about 90% or about 30% of the time. Highly shared sequence variants in one cluster were likely a sequencing artifact.

Comments on this clone: No antigen is known for it.

PCR used 60 Vbeta primers and 13 Jbeta primers. Produced via immunoSEQ multiplex PCR; TCRdb's table is partial and in-frame only. Among around 150,000 clones, around three quarters were seen once, and the ten largest hold 2% to 2.5%. The V gene's germline CDR1 is MDHEN and CDR2 SYDVKM. CDR3 length: 15 amino acids. The V and J ends lost 1 base and 2 bases respectively, with 9 bases between them. The rearrangement uses TRBV28 and TRBJ2-1, with TRBD2 as a possible D gene (6 bases). Sequencing input: PBMCs. This receptor was obtained from a man aged 30-40 years in good health and CMV-seronegative. The CDR3 region is CASSLLPGAYNEQFF. CDR3 DNA sequence: TGTGCCAGCAGTTTATTACCGGGAGCCTACAATGAGCAGTTCTTC.